Following are 25 T cell receptor beta chains from one sample sequenced in a study of shared T cell receptors in the human thymus. Sequenced by immunoSEQ multiplex PCR; TCRdb stores in-frame clones only, minus some. This sample has around 67,000 clones, with 90% to 95% found just once. Sequences were obtained from thymocytes. The source of these receptors is a human donor.

The CDR3 nucleotides are TGTGCCAGCAGCTTAAAACAGGGGACGAGCTACGAGCAGTACTTC. Its protein is CASSLKQGTSYEQYF. The J gene is TRBJ2-7, the V gene TRBV7-3, with 7 bases lining up with TRBD1. The germline CDR1 and CDR2 sequences are SGHTA and FQGTGA. The CDR3 has 15 residues. Trimming removed 1 base from V and 3 bases from J; junction bases left unmatched: 6.

V and J are TRBV29-1 and TRBJ1-2; 10 nucleotides match TRBD1. The CDR3 length is 13 residues. The V gene end was trimmed by 4 bases and the J gene end by 5 bases; junction bases not matched to a gene: 4. CDR1 is SQVTM, CDR2 ANQGSEA, per germline. CDR3 in DNA: TGCAGCGTTGGACAGGGGGCCATATATGGCTACACCTTC. Translated, it gives CSVGQGAIYGYTF.

The genes are TRBV7-8 and TRBJ2-5; 8 nucleotides line up with TRBD2. J was trimmed by 1 base and V by 1 base; bases with no gene match: 5. Germline loops: CDR1 SGHVS, CDR2 FQNEAQ. This CDR3 region has 16 residues. CDR3 nucleotides: TGTGCCAGCAGCTTAGAGGTCCGGGGGGGCCAAGAGACCCAGTACTTC. Its translation: CASSLEVRGGQETQYF.

The rearrangement uses TRBV4-1 and TRBJ2-1; TRBD2 agrees at 10 bases. The CDR3 runs 16 residues. Looked up from germline, CDR1 is MGHRA and CDR2 is YSYEKL. V was pared by 3 bases and J by 3 bases, with 5 bases of the junction left unmatched. The CDR3 spells CASSQLAGGIYNEQFF. DNA of the CDR3: TGCGCCAGCAGCCAGTTAGCGGGGGGAATCTACAATGAGCAGTTCTTC.

The genes are TRBV14 and TRBJ1-3; TRBD1 agrees at 11 bases. Germline V gene data show CDR1 as SGHDN and CDR2 as FVKESK. After removal of 0 bases from V and 2 bases from J, the junction contained 3 bases not matched to a gene. CDR3 length: 17 amino acids. CDR3 sequence (DNA): TGTGCCAGCAGCCAAGACCGGGGACAGGGGGCTGGAAACACCATATATTTT. Residues: CASSQDRGQGAGNTIYF.

The count of this clone is one. V and J are TRBV15 and TRBJ1-1, with TRBD1 matching 7 bases. The V segment lost 0 bases and the J segment 9 bases; nucleotides outside the gene matches: 7. The CDR3 is 14 residues long. Germline lookup yields CDR1 LNHNV and CDR2 YYDKDF (reference sequence). The CDR3 sequence: CATSRDVLQGQAFF. CDR3 in DNA: TGTGCCACCAGCAGAGATGTTTTACAGGGGCAAGCTTTCTTT. The entire variable domain, with the rest obtained from reference TRBV15 and TRBJ1-1, is as follows: DAMVIQNPRYQVTQFGKPVTLSCSQTLNHNVMYWYQQKSSQAPKLLFHYYDKDFNNEADTPDNFQSRRPNTSFCFLDIRSPGLGDTAMYLCATSRDVLQGQAFFGQGTRLTVV.

The V call is TRBV7-2, the J call TRBJ2-3; 13 bases map to TRBD2. The V gene end was trimmed by 2 bases and the J gene end by 2 bases; junction bases not matched to a gene: 10. The CDR3 consists of 19 residues. Germline V gene lookup returns CDR1 SGHTA and CDR2 FQGNSA. In DNA form, the CDR3 reads TGTGCCAGCAGCTTAATACTAGCGGGGGGGATTTGGAACACAGATACGCAGTATTTT. Its translation is CASSLILAGGIWNTDTQYF. The variable domain in full, completed from reference TRBV7-2 and TRBJ2-3, reads GAGVSQSPSNKVTEKGKDVELRCDPISGHTALYWYRQSLGQGLEFLIYFQGNSAPDKSGLPSDRFSAERTGGSVSTLTIQRTQQEDSAVYLCASSLILAGGIWNTDTQYFGPGTRLTVL.

This clone was counted a single time. This chain connects TRBV12-5 to TRBJ2-3; D gene uncertain. The CDR3 totals 13 residues. The germline V gene encodes CDR1 LGHNT and CDR2 FRNRAP. The V end was cut by 7 bases, the J end by 2 bases, with 10 bases between. The CDR3 spells CASAPATTDTQYF. The CDR3 DNA is TGTGCTAGTGCCCCCGCTACCACAGATACGCAGTATTTT.

The chain has TRBV27 and TRBJ1-2; D possibly corresponds to TRBD1 (5 bases). V lost 5 bases and J lost 4, with 23 bases in between. The CDR3 is made up of 17 amino acids. The germline CDR1 and CDR2 sequences are MNHEY and SMNVEV (reference sequence). CDR3 bases: TGTGCCAGCAGTCGTGACAGTACAAGAAGTCCGGCCTATGGCTACACCTTC. Its translation: CASSRDSTRSPAYGYTF.

V and J are TRBV5-8 and TRBJ2-6; no definite D call. The V gene's germline CDR1 is SGHTS and CDR2 YDEGEE. CDR3 length equals 15 residues. V was clipped by 1 base and J by 0 bases, with 5 bases between them. Here the CDR3 DNA reads TGTGCCAGCAGCTTGTGGAACTCTGGGGCCAACGTCCTGACTTTC. Translation gives CASSLWNSGANVLTF.

The chain employs TRBV6-1 and TRBJ1-3; D is possibly TRBD1 (5 bases). Germline V gene sequence: CDR1 MNHNS, CDR2 SASEGT. The V and J ends lost 2 bases and 4 bases respectively, with 12 bases between them. The CDR3 sequence is 15 residues long. The CDR3 DNA sequence: TGTGCCAGCAGTGAACTGAGGGGAGGAGGAAACACCATATATTTT. The encoded protein is CASSELRGGGNTIYF.

CDR3 nucleotides: TGCGCCAGCGGGGGGGTAATCACAGATACGCAGTATTTT. Its translation: CASGGVITDTQYF. The chain has TRBV5-1 and TRBJ2-3, with 7 bases aligning to TRBD2. Germline CDR1 is SGHRS and CDR2 is YFSETQ. This CDR3 spans 13 amino acids. V lost 7 bases and J lost 2; bases outside the gene matches: 4.

V is TRBV7-9 and J is TRBJ1-4, with D maybe TRBD1 (5 bases). CDR1 SEHNR and CDR2 FQNEAQ come from the germline V gene (reference sequence). CDR3 length equals 15 residues. V was trimmed by 0 bases and J by 5 bases, leaving 10 bases between them. For the CDR3, the DNA is TGTGCCAGCAGCTTAGCCGACAGCTCGAATGAAAAACTGTTTTTT. Amino acid sequence: CASSLADSSNEKLFF.

The chain couples TRBV5-5 to TRBJ2-7; maybe TRBD2 (6 bases). The CDR3 runs to 14 residues. V lost 4 bases and J 3 bases, leaving 14 bases between the germline ends. Germline values: CDR1 SGHKS, CDR2 YYEKEE (reference sequence). The CDR3 sequence: CASSRGSGDYEQYF. In nucleotides, the CDR3 is TGTGCCAGCAGCCGGGGATCGGGGGACTACGAGCAGTACTTC.

The rearrangement joins TRBV7-2 to TRBJ2-5; D possibly corresponds to TRBD1 (5 bases). The germline V gene encodes CDR1 SGHTA and CDR2 FQGNSA. There are 13 residues in the CDR3. V lost 2 bases, J lost 7 bases, and 11 bases lay in between. The CDR3 here is CASSLPTVGTQYF. Here the CDR3 DNA reads TGTGCCAGCAGCTTACCGACAGTTGGGACCCAGTACTTC.

This sequence joins TRBV4-1 and TRBJ1-1; TRBD1 might be the D (6 bases). The V gene's germline CDR1 is MGHRA and CDR2 YSYEKL. The CDR3 spans 14 residues. V was shortened by 3 bases and J by 2 bases, with 10 bases between the two germline ends. CDR3 DNA sequence: TGCGCCAGCAGCCACCACAGGGATAACACTGAAGCTTTCTTT. Amino acids: CASSHHRDNTEAFF.

V gene TRBV4-2 combines with J gene TRBJ1-4; D is perhaps TRBD1 (6 bases). Germline CDR1 LGHNA, CDR2 YNFKEQ. This CDR3 has 17 amino acids. The V end was cut by 0 bases, the J end by 0 bases, with 11 bases between. The CDR3 DNA follows: TGTGCCAGCAGCCAAGATGGGGGCGGGGCAACTAATGAAAAACTGTTTTTT. Residues: CASSQDGGGATNEKLFF.

The chain couples TRBV5-4 to TRBJ2-2; TRBD1 might be the D (5 bases). The germline V and J ends were trimmed by 3 bases and 4 bases, with 16 bases remaining between them. CDR3 length: 16 residues. Germline CDR1 is SGHNT and CDR2 is YYREEE (reference sequence). The CDR3 sequence: CASSSGQPLSTGELFF. In DNA form, the CDR3 reads TGTGCCAGCAGCTCAGGACAACCCTTGAGCACCGGGGAGCTGTTTTTT.

The genes are TRBV7-3 and TRBJ1-1, with 8 bases aligning to TRBD1. Unmatched junction bases numbered 7, after V lost 5 bases and J lost 8 bases. CDR1 is SGHTA, CDR2 FQGTGA, per germline. CDR3 length equals 13 residues. The CDR3 nucleotides are TGTGCCAGCAGCCCCGGACAGGGCCGGGAAGCTTTCTTT. This sequence encodes CASSPGQGREAFF.

J is TRBJ1-5 and V is TRBV14; maybe TRBD1 (5 bases). The CDR3 totals 16 residues. The V gene's germline CDR1 is SGHDN and CDR2 FVKESK. V was pared by 0 bases and J by 4 bases, with 13 bases between. The CDR3 DNA reads TGTGCCAGCAGCCAAGATTCCTGGACACCAAATCAGCCCCAGCATTTT. Its translation: CASSQDSWTPNQPQHF.

This clone came up once. This rearrangement joins TRBV7-6 to TRBJ2-1; 8 positions agree with TRBD1. V was pared by 1 base and J by 6 bases, with 5 bases of the junction left unmatched. CDR3 length: 15 residues. Germline CDR1 is SGHVS and CDR2 is FNYEAQ. In DNA, the CDR3 is TGTGCCAGCAGCTTAGGGACAGGGTGCCGCAATGAGCAGTTCTTC. Translating gives CASSLGTGCRNEQFF. Variable domain in full (rest from reference TRBV7-6 and TRBJ2-1): GAGVSQSPRYKVTKRGQDVALRCDPISGHVSLYWYRQALGQGPEFLTYFNYEAQQDKSGLPNDRFSAERPEGSISTLTIQRTEQRDSAMYRCASSLGTGCRNEQFFGPGTRLTVL.

The chain employs TRBV14 and TRBJ1-1, with 7 nucleotides matching TRBD1. Unmatched junction bases numbered 1, after V lost 1 base and J lost 5 bases. The length of the CDR3 is 13 residues. CDR1 and CDR2 from the germline V gene are SGHDN and FVKESK. CDR3 sequence reads: CASSQAGGTEAFF. In DNA, the CDR3 is TGTGCCAGCAGCCAAGCAGGGGGTACTGAAGCTTTCTTT.

The V gene is TRBV18, the J gene TRBJ1-1; D remains ambiguous. Germline V gene lookup returns CDR1 KGHSH and CDR2 LQKENI. The length of the CDR3 is 15 residues. V gave up 2 bases and J gave up 1 base, with 11 bases separating them. In nucleotides, the CDR3 is TGTGCCAGCTCACCAATAAACGGGCCGAACACTGAAGCTTTCTTT. Protein: CASSPINGPNTEAFF.

The chain links TRBV28 to TRBJ1-4, with 11 bases lining up with TRBD1. The CDR3 has 15 residues. The J segment lost 5 bases and the V segment lost 8 bases, leaving 7 bases of the junction unmatched. Germline CDR1 MDHEN, CDR2 SYDVKM. DNA for the CDR3: TGTGCCAGCGGGAAGTGGGACAGGGGGAATGAAAAACTGTTTTTT. Protein: CASGKWDRGNEKLFF.

V usage is TRBV18 and J usage is TRBJ2-1; possible D gene TRBD2, 5 bases. Germline CDR1 is KGHSH and CDR2 is LQKENI. The CDR3 has 12 amino acids. The V end lost 6 bases, the J end lost 4 bases, and 7 bases lay between the germline ends. The CDR3 sequence: CASSAGYNEQFF. The DNA of the CDR3 is TGTGCCAGCTCCGCGGGTTACAATGAGCAGTTCTTC.